The next 7 T cell receptor beta chains were all read from a single sample in a study of T-cell reconstitution after alpha-beta-depleted transplantation in children. The TCRbeta library incorporated unique molecular identifiers. TCRdb called the PCR reads again in MiXCR, with one record for every CDR3 protein. The sample contains 70,000 or so distinct CDR3 sequences, under 13% of which appear only once. The starting material was PBMCs, obtained before TCRalphabeta/CD19-depleted stem cell transplant. The receptors were sampled from a boy between 10 and 17 years old with acute myeloid leukemia, due to receive a stem cell transplant.

This clonotype was counted many times. This chain joins TRBV28 and TRBJ1-6; D is possibly TRBD1 (6 bases). This CDR3 has 15 amino acids. The V gene lost 5 bases and the J gene lost 7 bases, with 15 bases spanning the gap. Looked up from germline, CDR1 is MDHEN and CDR2 is SYDVKM. The CDR3 sequence is CASSPPTGANSPLHF. CDR3 in DNA: TGTGCCAGCAGTCCGCCGACAGGAGCCAATTCACCCCTCCACTTT. The variable domain in full, completed from reference TRBV28 and TRBJ1-6, reads DVKVTQSSRYLVKRTGEKVFLECVQDMDHENMFWYRQDPGLGLRLIYFSYDVKMKEKGDIPEGYSVSREKKERFSLILESASTNQTSMYLCASSPPTGANSPLHFGNGTRLTVT.

Ten or more counts support this clonotype. The chain recombines TRBV5-1 with TRBJ2-1; TRBD2 matches 13 bases. J lost 6 bases, V lost 4 bases, and 7 bases had no gene match. In germline, CDR1 is SGHRS, CDR2 YFSETQ. The CDR3 spans 16 residues. The CDR3 nucleotides read TGCGCCAGCAGCACCTCGACTAGCGGGGGGCCCAATGAGCAGTTCTTC. Amino acids: CASSTSTSGGPNEQFF.

Ten or more counts support this clonotype. The chain links TRBV20-1 to TRBJ1-5; a weak D match, TRBD1 (6 bases). This CDR3 region has 13 residues. Germline values: CDR1 DFQATT, CDR2 SNEGSKA (reference sequence). Trimming stripped 1 base from V and 8 bases from J, with 12 bases between. The CDR3 region is CSARVTGAEPQHF. In nucleotides, the CDR3 is TGCAGTGCTAGAGTGACAGGAGCAGAGCCCCAGCATTTT.

This clonotype has ten or more counts. The rearrangement joins TRBV29-1 to TRBJ2-3; D might be TRBD1 (5 bases). There are 12 residues in the CDR3. Trimming pared 7 bases from V and 4 bases from J, leaving 12 bases between. Germline assignment: CDR1 SQVTM and CDR2 ANQGSEA. CDR3 protein: CSAGQQADTQYF. DNA for the CDR3: TGCAGCGCTGGACAACAAGCAGATACGCAGTATTTT.

This clonotype has at least ten counts. The chain combines TRBV5-1 with TRBJ1-2; TRBD1 aligns across 8 bases. CDR1 is SGHRS, CDR2 YFSETQ, per germline. V was pared by 0 bases and J by 8 bases, with 3 bases of the junction left unmatched. The length of the CDR3 is 13 residues. The CDR3 protein is CASSLDRGGGYTF. CDR3 in DNA: TGCGCCAGCAGCTTGGACAGGGGGGGAGGCTACACCTTC.

This rearrangement joins TRBV6-6 to TRBJ2-1, with D unresolved. Trimming stripped 6 bases from V and 6 bases from J, with 6 bases between. Germline V CDR1 and CDR2: MNHNY, SVGAGI (reference sequence). The CDR3 runs to 11 residues. The CDR3 reads CASRRTNEQFF. CDR3 bases: TGTGCCAGCAGAAGGACCAATGAGCAGTTCTTC.

This clonotype was recorded at least ten times. This chain links TRBV5-1 with TRBJ2-2, with 8 bases lining up with TRBD2. The CDR3 loop spans 16 amino acids. V trimming: 4 bases; J trimming: 6 bases; junction bases outside the gene matches: 11. From germline, CDR1 is SGHRS and CDR2 YFSETQ. CDR3 sequence (DNA): TGCGCCAGCAGCCGAACCGGGACTAGGAGCCCCGGGGAGCTGTTTTTT. This gives the protein CASSRTGTRSPGELFF.